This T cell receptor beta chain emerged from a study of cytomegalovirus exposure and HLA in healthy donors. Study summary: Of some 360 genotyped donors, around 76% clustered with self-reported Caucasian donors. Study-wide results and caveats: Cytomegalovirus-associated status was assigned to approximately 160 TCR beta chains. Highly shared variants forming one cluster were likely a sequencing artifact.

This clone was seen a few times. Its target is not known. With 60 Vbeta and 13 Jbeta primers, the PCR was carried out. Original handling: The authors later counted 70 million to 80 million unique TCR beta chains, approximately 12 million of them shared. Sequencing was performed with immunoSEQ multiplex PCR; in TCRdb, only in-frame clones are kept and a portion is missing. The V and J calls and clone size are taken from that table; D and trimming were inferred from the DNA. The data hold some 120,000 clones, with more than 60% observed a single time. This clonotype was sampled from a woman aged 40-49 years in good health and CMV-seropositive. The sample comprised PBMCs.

The CDR3 reads CAWSVPGAATEAFF. The CDR3 DNA follows: TGTGCCTGGAGTGTCCCGGGAGCGGCCACTGAAGCTTTCTTT. V usage is TRBV30 and J usage is TRBJ1-1; no clear D gene. V lost 0 bases and J lost 4, with 12 bases in between. CDR3 length equals 14 residues. CDR1 is GTSNPN, CDR2 SVGIG, per germline (reference sequence).